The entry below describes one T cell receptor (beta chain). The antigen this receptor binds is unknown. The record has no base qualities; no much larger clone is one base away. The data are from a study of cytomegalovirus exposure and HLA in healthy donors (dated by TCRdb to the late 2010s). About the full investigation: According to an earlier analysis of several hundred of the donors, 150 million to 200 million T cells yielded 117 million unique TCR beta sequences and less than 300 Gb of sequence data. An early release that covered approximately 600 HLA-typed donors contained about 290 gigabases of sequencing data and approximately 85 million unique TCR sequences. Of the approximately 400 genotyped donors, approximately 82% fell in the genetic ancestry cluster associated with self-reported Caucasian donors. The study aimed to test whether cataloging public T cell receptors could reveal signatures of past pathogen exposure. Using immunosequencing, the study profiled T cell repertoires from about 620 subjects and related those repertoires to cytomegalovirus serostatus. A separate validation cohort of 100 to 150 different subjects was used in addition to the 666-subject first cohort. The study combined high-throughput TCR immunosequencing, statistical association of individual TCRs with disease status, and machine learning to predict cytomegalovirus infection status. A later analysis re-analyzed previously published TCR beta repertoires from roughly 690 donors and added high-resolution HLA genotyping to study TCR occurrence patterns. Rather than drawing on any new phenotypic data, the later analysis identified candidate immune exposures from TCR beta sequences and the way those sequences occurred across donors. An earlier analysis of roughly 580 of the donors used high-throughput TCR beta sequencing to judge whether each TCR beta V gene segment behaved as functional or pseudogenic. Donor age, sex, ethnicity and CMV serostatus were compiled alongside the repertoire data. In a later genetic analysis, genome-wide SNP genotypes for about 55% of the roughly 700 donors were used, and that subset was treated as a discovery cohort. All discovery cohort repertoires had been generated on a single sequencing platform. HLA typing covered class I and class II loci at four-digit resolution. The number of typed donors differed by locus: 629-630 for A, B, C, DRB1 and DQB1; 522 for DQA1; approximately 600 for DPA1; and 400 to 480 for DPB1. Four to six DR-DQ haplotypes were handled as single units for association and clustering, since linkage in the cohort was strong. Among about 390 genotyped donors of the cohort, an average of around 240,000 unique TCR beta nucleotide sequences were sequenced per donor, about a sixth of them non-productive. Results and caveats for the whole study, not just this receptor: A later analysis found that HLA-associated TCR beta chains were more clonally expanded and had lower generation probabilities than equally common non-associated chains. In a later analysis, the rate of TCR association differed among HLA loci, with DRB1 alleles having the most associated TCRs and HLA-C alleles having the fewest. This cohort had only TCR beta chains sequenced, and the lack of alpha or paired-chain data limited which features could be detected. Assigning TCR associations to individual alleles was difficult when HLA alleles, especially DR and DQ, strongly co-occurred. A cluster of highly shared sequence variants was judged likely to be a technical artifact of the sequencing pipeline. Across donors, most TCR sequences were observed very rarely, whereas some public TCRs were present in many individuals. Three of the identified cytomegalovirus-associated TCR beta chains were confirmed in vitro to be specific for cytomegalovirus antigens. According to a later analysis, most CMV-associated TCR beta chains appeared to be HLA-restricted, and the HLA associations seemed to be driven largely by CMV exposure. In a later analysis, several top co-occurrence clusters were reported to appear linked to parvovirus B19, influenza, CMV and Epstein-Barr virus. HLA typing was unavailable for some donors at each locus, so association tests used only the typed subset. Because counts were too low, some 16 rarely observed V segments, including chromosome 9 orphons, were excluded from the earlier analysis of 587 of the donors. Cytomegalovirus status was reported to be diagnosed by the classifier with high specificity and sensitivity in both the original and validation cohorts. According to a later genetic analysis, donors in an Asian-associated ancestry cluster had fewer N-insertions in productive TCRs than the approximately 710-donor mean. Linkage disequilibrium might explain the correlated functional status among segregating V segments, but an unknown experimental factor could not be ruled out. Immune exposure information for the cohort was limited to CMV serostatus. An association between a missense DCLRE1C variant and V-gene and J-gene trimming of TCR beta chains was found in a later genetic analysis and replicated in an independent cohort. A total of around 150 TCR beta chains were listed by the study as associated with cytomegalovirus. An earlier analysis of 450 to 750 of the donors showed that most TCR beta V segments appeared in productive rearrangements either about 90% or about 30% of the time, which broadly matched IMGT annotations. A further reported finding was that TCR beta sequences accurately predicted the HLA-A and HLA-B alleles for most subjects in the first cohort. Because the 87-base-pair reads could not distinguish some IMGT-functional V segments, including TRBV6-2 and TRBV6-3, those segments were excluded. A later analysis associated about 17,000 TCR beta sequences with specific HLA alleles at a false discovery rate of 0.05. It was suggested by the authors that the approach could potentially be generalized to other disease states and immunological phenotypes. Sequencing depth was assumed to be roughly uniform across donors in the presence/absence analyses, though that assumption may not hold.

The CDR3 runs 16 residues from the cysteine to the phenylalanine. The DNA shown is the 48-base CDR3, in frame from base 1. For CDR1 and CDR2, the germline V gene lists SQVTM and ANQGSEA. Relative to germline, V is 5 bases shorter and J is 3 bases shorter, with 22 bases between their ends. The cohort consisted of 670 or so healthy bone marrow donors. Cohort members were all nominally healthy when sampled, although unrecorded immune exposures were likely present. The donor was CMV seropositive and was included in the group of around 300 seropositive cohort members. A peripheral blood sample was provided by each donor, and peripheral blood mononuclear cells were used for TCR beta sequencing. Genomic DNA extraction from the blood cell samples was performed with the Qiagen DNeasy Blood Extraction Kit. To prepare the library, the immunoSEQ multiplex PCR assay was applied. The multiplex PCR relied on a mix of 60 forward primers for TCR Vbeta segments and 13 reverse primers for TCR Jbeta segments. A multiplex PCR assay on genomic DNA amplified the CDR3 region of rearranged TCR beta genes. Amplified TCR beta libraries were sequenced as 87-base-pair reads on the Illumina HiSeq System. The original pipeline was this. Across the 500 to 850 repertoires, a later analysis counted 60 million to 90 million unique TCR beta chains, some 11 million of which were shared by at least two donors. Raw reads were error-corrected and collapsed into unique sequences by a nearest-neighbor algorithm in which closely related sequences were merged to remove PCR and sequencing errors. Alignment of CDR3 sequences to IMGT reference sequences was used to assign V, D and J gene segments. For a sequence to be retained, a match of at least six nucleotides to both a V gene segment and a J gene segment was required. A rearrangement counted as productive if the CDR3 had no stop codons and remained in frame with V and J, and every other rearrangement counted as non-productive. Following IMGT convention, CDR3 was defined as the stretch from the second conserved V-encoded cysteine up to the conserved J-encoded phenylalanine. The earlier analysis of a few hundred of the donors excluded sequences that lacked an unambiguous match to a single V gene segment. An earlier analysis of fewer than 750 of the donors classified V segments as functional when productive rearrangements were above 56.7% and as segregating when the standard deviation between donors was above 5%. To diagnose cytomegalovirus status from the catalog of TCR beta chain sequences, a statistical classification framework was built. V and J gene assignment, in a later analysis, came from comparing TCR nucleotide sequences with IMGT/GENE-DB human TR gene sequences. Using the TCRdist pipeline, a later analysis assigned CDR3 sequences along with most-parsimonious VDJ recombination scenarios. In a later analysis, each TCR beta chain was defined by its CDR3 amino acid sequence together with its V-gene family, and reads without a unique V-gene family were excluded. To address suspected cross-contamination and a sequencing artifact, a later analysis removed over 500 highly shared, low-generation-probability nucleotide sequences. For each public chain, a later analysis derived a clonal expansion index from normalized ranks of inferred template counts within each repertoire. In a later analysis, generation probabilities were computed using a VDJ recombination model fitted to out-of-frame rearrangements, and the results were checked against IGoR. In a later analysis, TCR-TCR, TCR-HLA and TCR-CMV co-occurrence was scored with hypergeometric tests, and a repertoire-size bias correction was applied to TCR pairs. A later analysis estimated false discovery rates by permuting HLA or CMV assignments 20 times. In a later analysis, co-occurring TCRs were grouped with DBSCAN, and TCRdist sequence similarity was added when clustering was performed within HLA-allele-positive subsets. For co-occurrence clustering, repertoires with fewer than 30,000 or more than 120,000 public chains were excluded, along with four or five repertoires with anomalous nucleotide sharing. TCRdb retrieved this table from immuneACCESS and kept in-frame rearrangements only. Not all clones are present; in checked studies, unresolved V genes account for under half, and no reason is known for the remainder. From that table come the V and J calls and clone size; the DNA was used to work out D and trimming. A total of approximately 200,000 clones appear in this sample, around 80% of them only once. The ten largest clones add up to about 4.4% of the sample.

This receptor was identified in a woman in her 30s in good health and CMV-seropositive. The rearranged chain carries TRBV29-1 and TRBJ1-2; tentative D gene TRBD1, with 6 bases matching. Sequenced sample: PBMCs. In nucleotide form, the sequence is TGCAGCGTTAAGAGGGGGTGGGCAGGACGAGACTATGGCTACACCTTC. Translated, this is CSVKRGWAGRDYGYTF.